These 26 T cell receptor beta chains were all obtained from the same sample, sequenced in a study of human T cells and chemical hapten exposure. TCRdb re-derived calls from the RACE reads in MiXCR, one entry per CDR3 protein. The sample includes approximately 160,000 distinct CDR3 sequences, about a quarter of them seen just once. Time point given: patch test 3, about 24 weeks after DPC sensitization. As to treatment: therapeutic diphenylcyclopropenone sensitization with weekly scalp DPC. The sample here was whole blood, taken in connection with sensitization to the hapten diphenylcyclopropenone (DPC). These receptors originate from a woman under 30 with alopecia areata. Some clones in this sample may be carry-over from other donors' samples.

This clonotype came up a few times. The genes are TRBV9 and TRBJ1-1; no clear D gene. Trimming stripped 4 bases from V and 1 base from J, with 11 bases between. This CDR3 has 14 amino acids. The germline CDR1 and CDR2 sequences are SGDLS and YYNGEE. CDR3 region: CASSPHRGNTEAFF. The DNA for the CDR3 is TGTGCCAGCAGCCCCCATAGAGGGAACACTGAAGCTTTCTTT.

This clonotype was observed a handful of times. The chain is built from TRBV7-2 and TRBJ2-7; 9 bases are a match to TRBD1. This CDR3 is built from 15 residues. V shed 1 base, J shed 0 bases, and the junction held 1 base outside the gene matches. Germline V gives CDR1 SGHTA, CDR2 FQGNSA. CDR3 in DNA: TGTGCCAGCAGCTTAGACAGGGGGCGCTCCTACGAGCAGTACTTC. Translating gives CASSLDRGRSYEQYF.

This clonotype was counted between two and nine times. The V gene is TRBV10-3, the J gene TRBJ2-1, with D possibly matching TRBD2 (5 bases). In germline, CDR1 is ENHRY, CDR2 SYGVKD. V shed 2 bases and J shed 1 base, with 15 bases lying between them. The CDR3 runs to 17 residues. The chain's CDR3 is CAISEALVGGSYNEQFF. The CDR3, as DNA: TGTGCCATCAGTGAGGCTTTGGTAGGAGGTTCCTACAATGAGCAGTTCTTC.

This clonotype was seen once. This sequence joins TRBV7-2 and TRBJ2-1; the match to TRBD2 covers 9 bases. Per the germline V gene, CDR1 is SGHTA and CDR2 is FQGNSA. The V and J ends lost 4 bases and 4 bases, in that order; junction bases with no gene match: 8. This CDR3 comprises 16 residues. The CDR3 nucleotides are TGTGCCAGCAGCTCCCGTAGGACTAGCGCGTACAATGAGCAGTTCTTC. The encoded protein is CASSSRRTSAYNEQFF.

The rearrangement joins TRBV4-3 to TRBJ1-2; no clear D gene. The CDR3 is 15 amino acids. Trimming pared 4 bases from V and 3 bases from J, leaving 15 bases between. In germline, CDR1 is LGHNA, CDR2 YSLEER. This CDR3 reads CASSPDRDVDYGYTF. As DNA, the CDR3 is TGCGCCAGCAGCCCCGACCGGGATGTGGACTATGGCTACACCTTC.

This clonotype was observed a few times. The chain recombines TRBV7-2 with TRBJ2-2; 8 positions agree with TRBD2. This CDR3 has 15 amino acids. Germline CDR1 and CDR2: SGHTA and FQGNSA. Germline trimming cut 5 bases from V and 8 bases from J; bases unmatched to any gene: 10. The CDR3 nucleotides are TGTGCCAGCAGCCCCGGACTAGCTGCCTTAGGGGAGCTGTTTTTT. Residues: CASSPGLAALGELFF.

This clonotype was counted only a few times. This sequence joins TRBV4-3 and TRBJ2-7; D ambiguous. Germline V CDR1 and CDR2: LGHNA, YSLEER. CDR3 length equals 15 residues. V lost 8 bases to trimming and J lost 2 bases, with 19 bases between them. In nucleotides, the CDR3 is TGCGCCAGCTCTCCCGAAGCGATCGGACCCTACGAGCAGTACTTC. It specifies CASSPEAIGPYEQYF.

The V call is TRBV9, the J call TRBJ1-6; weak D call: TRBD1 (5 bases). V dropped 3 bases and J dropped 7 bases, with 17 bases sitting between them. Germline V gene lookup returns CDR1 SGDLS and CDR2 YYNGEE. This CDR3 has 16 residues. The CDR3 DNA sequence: TGTGCCAGCAGCGAGACCCCAGGGAATAGGAATTCACCCCTCCACTTT. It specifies CASSETPGNRNSPLHF.

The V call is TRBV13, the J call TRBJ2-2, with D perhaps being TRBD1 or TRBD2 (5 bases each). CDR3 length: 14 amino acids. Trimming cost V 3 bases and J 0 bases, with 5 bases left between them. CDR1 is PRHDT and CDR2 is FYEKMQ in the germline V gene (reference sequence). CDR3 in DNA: TGTGCCAGCAGCTTGGGGGCGAACACCGGGGAGCTGTTTTTT. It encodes CASSLGANTGELFF.

The CDR3 sequence is CSARESGVIYGYTF. In DNA form, the CDR3 reads TGCAGTGCTAGAGAAAGCGGGGTAATCTATGGCTACACCTTC. This chain uses TRBV20-1 with TRBJ1-2; D gene uncertain. Deletions cut 0 bases from V and 4 bases from J, with 12 bases between. The germline CDR1 and CDR2 sequences are DFQATT and SNEGSKA (reference sequence). The CDR3 has 14 amino acids.

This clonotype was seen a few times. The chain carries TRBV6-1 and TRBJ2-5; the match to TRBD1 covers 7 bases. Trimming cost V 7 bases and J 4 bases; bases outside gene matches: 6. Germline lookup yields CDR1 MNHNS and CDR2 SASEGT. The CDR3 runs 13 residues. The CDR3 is CASIDRVRETQYF. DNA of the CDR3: TGTGCCAGCATAGACAGGGTCCGAGAGACCCAGTACTTC.

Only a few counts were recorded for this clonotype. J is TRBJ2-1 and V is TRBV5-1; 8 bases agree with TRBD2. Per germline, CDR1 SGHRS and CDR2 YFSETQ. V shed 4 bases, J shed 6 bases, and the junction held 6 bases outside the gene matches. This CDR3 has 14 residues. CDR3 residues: CASSPGGAVNEQFF. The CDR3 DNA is TGCGCCAGCAGCCCGGGGGGGGCCGTCAATGAGCAGTTCTTC.

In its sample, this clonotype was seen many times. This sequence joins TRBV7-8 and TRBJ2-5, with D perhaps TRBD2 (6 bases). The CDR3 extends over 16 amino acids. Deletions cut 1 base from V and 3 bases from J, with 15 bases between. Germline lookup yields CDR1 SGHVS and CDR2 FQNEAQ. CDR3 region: CASSLDTAGRKETQYF. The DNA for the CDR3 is TGTGCCAGCAGCTTAGATACGGCGGGGAGAAAAGAGACCCAGTACTTC.

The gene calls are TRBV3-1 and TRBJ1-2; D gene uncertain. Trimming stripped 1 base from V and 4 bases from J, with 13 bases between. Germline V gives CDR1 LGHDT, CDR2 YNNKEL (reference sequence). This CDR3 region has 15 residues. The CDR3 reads CASSQGVGRGYGYTF. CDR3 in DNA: TGTGCCAGCAGCCAAGGAGTGGGCCGTGGCTATGGCTACACCTTC.

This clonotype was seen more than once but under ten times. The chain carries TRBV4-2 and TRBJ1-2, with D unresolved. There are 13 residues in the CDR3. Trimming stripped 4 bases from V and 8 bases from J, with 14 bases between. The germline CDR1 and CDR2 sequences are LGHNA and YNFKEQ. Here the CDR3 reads CASSPGRARGYTF. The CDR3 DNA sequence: TGTGCCAGCAGCCCGGGCCGCGCCCGCGGCTACACCTTC.

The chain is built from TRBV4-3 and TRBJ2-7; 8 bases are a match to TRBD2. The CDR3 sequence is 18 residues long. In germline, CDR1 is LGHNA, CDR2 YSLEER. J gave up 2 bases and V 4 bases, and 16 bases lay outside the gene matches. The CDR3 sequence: CASSPGPLAGTRAYEQYF. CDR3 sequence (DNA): TGCGCCAGCAGCCCCGGTCCGCTAGCGGGCACGAGGGCCTACGAGCAGTACTTC.

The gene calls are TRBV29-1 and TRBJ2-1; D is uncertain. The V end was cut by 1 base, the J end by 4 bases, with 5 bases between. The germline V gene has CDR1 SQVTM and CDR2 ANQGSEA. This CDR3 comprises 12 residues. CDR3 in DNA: TGCAGCGTTGAAGGAGATTACAATGAGCAGTTCTTC. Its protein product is CSVEGDYNEQFF.

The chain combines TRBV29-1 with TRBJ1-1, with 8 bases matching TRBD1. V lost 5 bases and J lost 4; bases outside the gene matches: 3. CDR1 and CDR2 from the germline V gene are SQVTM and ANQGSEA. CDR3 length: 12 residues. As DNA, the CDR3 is TGCAGCGTTTCCGACAGGGGCACTGAAGCTTTCTTT. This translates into CSVSDRGTEAFF.

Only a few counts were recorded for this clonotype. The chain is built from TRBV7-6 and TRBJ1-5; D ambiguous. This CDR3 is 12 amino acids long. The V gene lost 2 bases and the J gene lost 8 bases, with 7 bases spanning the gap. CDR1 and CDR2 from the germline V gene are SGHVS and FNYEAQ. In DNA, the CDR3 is TGTGCCAGCAGCTTATATGGTGAGCCCCAGCATTTT. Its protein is CASSLYGEPQHF.

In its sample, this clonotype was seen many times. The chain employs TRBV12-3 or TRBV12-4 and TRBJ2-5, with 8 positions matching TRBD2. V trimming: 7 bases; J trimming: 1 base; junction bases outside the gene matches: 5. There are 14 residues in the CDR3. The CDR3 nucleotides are TGTGCCAGCACAGCGGGGGTCCTCCAAGAGACCCAGTACTTC. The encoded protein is CASTAGVLQETQYF.

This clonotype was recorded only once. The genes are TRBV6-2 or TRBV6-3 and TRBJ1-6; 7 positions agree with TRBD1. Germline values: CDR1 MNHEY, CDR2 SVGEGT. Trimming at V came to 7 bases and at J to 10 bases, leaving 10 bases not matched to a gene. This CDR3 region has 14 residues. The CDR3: CASILRQGVSPLHF. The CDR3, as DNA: TGTGCCAGCATTCTCCGACAGGGAGTCTCACCCCTCCACTTT.

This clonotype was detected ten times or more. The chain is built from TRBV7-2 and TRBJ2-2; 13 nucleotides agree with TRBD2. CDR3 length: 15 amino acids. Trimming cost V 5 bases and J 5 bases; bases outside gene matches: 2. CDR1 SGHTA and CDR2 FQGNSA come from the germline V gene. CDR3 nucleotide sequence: TGTGCCAGCAGCAAGACTAGCGGGGGGACCGGGGAGCTGTTTTTT. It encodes CASSKTSGGTGELFF.

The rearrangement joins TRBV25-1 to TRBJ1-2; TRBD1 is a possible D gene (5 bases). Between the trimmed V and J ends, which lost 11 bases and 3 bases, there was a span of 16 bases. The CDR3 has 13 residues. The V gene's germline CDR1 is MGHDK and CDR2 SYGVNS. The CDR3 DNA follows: TGTGCCGTTGGGCAGGGAGGGGACTATGGCTACACCTTC. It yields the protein CAVGQGGDYGYTF.

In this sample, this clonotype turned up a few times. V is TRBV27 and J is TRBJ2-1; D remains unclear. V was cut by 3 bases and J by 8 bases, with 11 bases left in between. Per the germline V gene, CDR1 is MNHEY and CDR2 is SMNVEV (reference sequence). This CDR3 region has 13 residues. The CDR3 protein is CASSFGASDEQFF. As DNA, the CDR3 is TGTGCCAGCAGTTTTGGCGCGAGCGATGAGCAGTTCTTC.

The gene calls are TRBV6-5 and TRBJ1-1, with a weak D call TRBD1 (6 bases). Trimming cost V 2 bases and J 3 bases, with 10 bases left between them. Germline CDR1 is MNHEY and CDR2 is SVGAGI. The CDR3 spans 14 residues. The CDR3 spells CASSYAGEDTEAFF. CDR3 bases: TGTGCCAGCAGTTACGCAGGGGAGGACACTGAAGCTTTCTTT.

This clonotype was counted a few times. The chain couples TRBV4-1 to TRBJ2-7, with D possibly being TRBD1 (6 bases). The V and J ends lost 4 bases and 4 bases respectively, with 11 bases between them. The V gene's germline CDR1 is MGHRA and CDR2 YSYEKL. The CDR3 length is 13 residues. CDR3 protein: CASSPTGKYEQYF. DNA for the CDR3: TGCGCCAGCAGCCCGACAGGAAAGTACGAGCAGTACTTC.